The clone carrying this T cell receptor beta chain showed up just once. The entry originates in a study of CD8 T cells in Susac syndrome. Random hexamers were used to reverse transcribe an amount of 0.5 to 1 ug RNA. TCRdb re-called the immunoSEQ multiplex PCR reads through MiXCR, storing one row per CDR3 protein. Seen here are 200,000 or so distinct CDR3 sequences, around 96% observed once, and the top ten hold roughly 0.088%. Germline assignment: CDR1 DFQATT and CDR2 SNEGSKA (reference sequence). The CDR3 spans 12 residues. V lost 0 bases, J lost 8 bases, and 7 bases lay in between. The sequencing input was CD4+ T cells from PBMCs. The TCR sequence derives from a human donor with multiple sclerosis. The chain couples TRBV20-1 to TRBJ1-4; no clear D. As DNA, the CDR3 is TGCAGTGCTAGAGATCGAGCGGAAAAACTGTTTTTT. Translating gives CSARDRAEKLFF.